Listed below are T cell receptor beta chains from one sample, sequenced in a study of T cells in Graves' hyperthyroidism and ophthalmopathy. TCRdb re-called the multiplex PCR reads with MiXCR, one entry per CDR3 protein. In the table there are 250,000 to 350,000 distinct CDR3 sequences, approximately 17% of which are singletons. Sequenced: blood. These receptors came from a man younger than 40 with Graves' hyperthyroidism. The CDR3 runs from the conserved cysteine through the conserved F or W. Fields, in order: V gene, clone size, J gene, CDR3 protein. Rows give clone size only sometimes, using once, few, many, or a class for an expanded clone.

TRBV2	many	TRBJ2-6	CATARESGANVLTF
TRBV6-1	.	TRBJ1-5	CASSEGDREPYSNQPQHF
TRBV6-1	few	TRBJ2-5	CASSEALGGGTQYF
TRBV7-3	many	TRBJ2-6	CASSLTGGLDTNSGANVLTF
TRBV14	many	TRBJ2-7	CASSLGLAPFEQYF
TRBV20-1	many	TRBJ2-2	CSASDPAGVEELFF
TRBV30	many	TRBJ1-1	CAWSGGGTEAFF
TRBV19	.	TRBJ2-1	CASSVIAGGFNEQFF
TRBV6-1	.	TRBJ1-5	CASSPSRSHQPQHF
TRBV25-1	few	TRBJ1-1	CASSDGVRWEAFF
TRBV11-3	many	TRBJ2-1	CASSLLAGTEREQFF
TRBV24-1	many	TRBJ2-7	CATRGTGTYEQYF
TRBV5-1	many	TRBJ2-7	CASSQAGQGIEQYF
TRBV6-1	many	TRBJ2-5	CASSGPQETQYF
TRBV20-1	many	TRBJ2-7	CSAREGGDYEQYF
TRBV4-1	few	TRBJ1-2	CASSQDPGGTGVNYGYTF
TRBV30	.	TRBJ2-7	CAWRRTGLGEQYF
TRBV29-1	.	TRBJ1-2	CSVGDRNYGYTF
TRBV6-9	.	TRBJ1-6	CASSSTGPYNSPLHF
TRBV2	.	TRBJ2-7	CASSVQASNPEQYF
TRBV30	few	TRBJ2-7	CAWSDGAGDGQYF
TRBV4-1	once	TRBJ1-2	CASSQRQGENYGYTF
TRBV15	many	TRBJ2-5	CATSRGTYGETQYF
TRBV30	.	TRBJ2-1	CAWSVRLGQSAYNEQFF
TRBV27	.	TRBJ2-3	CASSTLAGGPDTQYF
TRBV25-1	.	TRBJ1-1	CASSPPRAEAFF
TRBV7-3	.	TRBJ1-1	CASSFLRRTRNTEAFF
TRBV6-1	.	TRBJ2-3	CASRLTSGTDTQYF
TRBV30	many	TRBJ2-2	CAWSPVSAGELFF
TRBV7-2	many	TRBJ2-5	CASSRSQVLSETQYF
TRBV5-1	many	TRBJ2-1	CASSLGVAGTDEQFF
TRBV7-2	few	TRBJ1-4	CASSFFMRTNEKLFF
TRBV5-4	.	TRBJ1-1	CASSERTTGTEAFF